Sequencing of this T cell receptor (beta chain) was carried out in a study of CD8 T cells in Susac syndrome. Random hexamers were used to reverse transcribe 0.5 to 1 ug of RNA. TCRdb recomputed calls from the immunoSEQ multiplex PCR reads with MiXCR, one row per CDR3 protein. The sample lists hundreds of thousands of distinct CDR3 sequences, around 93% occurring once. This receptor was taken from a human donor with Susac syndrome. The sequenced sample consisted of CD4+ T cells from PBMCs.

DNA of the CDR3: TGCAGTGCTGCCTCACCCCGACCGGGACGGGCCCAAGAGACCCAGTACTTC. Its translation: CSAASPRPGRAQETQYF. This sequence joins TRBV20-1 and TRBJ2-5, with D perhaps TRBD1 or TRBD2 (5 bases each). Trimming shortened V by 5 bases and J by 1 base, and 23 bases separated the two germline ends. CDR1 DFQATT and CDR2 SNEGSKA come from the germline V gene (reference sequence). This CDR3 has 17 residues.